Given below is one T cell receptor (beta chain) in context. Its antigen remains unknown. The method was immunoSEQ multiplex PCR; TCRdb's version includes in-frame clones alone and lacks a portion of them. The profile shows about 110,000 clones, around 91% of them singletons. The data derive from a study of Tregs in tolerant kidney transplant recipients. Study outcomes and limitations: Nucleotide sequences could not be compared across some patients' samples due to primer changes.

The source was CD4+ T cells from blood, collected before the transplant. The clonotype was recovered from a human donor who received a combined kidney and bone marrow transplant.

CDR3 coding DNA: TGTGCCAGCAGCTCCTCAAGACAGGGCACAGATACGCAGTATTTT. Its protein is CASSSSRQGTDTQYF. This chain joins TRBV7-2 and TRBJ2-3, with D tentatively TRBD1 (6 bases). The CDR3 contains 15 residues. Trimming cost V 4 bases and J 1 base, with 12 bases left between them. Germline CDR1 and CDR2: SGHTA and FQGNSA.